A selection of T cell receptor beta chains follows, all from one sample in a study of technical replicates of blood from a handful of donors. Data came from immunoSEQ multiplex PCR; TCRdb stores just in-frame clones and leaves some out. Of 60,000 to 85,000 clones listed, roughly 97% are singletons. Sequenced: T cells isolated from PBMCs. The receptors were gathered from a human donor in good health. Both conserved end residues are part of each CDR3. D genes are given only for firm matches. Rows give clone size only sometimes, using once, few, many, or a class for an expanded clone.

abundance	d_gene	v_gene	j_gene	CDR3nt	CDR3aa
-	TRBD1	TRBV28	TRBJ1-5	TGTGCCAGCAGTTTGCGTTACAGGGGGGGATATCAGCCCCAGCATTTT	CASSLRYRGGYQPQHF
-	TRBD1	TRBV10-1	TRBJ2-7	TGCGCCAGCAGTGAAGGGACAGGGGTTACCTACGAGCAGTACTTC	CASSEGTGVTYEQYF
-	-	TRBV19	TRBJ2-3	TGTGCCAGTAGTGACCCGAGGGCCGGCACAGATACGCAGTATTTT	CASSDPRAGTDTQYF
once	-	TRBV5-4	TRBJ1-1	TGTGCCAGCAGCTCCTACAGTCGGACTGAAGCTTTCTTT	CASSSYSRTEAFF
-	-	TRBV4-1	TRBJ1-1	TGCGCCAGCAGCCAAGCTCAGACGGGTACCACTGAAGCTTTCTTT	CASSQAQTGTTEAFF
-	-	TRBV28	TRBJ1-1	TGTGCCAGCAGTTTCTTTATTACAGGGAAGAACACTGAAGCTTTCTTT	CASSFFITGKNTEAFF
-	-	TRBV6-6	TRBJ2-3	TGTGCCAGCAGCCCCTCCCGGGATACGCAGTATTTT	CASSPSRDTQYF
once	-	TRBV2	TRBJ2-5	TGTGCCAGCAGTCAACAGGGTTCGGCCCAGTACTTC	CASSQQGSAQYF
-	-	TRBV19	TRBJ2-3	TGTGCCAGTAGCCCGCGGGGAGACTCAGGAGATACGCAGTATTTT	CASSPRGDSGDTQYF
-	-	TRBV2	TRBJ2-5	TGTGCCAGCAGGGGGCTTGGGGAGACCCAGTACTTC	CASRGLGETQYF
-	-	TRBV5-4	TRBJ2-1	TGTGCCAGCAGCTTGGTGGGCCGGCGTGGTTCCTACAATGAGCAGTTCTTC	CASSLVGRRGSYNEQFF
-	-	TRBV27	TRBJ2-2	TGTGCCAGCAGTTTTCTAGGCTTCAACACCGGGGAGCTGTTTTTT	CASSFLGFNTGELFF
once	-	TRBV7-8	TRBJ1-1	TGTGCCAGCAGCTTGCTAGGGAGCTTGACTGAAGCTTTCTTT	CASSLLGSLTEAFF
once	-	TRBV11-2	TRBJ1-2	TGTGCCCGAAACCAGGGGACCTCTAACTATGGCTACACCTTC	CARNQGTSNYGYTF
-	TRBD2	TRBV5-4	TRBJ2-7	TGTGCCAGCAGTCCAGGGCTAGCGGGGGGACTTTACGAGCAGTACTTC	CASSPGLAGGLYEQYF
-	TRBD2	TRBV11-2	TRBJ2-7	TGTGCCAGCAGTTCGATACATCTAGGAGCGGGAGTTGGCTACGAGCAGTACTTC	CASSSIHLGAGVGYEQYF
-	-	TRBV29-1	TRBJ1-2	TGCAGCGTTGAACCCTCCGGGGGGATCTATGGCTACACCTTC	CSVEPSGGIYGYTF
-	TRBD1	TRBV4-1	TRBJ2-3	TGCGCCAGCAGCCAAGGGGACAGGGTAAATACGCAGTATTTT	CASSQGDRVNTQYF
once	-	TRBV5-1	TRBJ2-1	TGCGCCAGCAGCTTGGCCGTCGCGGGACCTTCAGATGAGCAGTTCTTC	CASSLAVAGPSDEQFF
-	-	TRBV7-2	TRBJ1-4	TGTGCCAGCAGCCTCGCGAGCTCTAATGAAAAACTGTTTTTT	CASSLASSNEKLFF
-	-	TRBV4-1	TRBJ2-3	TGCGCCAGCAGCCAAAAGGAAACAGGGTACGCACGGACAGATACGCAGTATTTT	CASSQKETGYARTDTQYF
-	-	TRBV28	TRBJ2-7	TGTGCCAGCAGTGCATACAGGGTTGGTTACGAGCAGTACTTC	CASSAYRVGYEQYF
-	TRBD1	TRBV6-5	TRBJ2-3	TGTGCCAGCCAGAGGGGGCTAAGAGATACGCAGTATTTT	CASQRGLRDTQYF
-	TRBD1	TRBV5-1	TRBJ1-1	TGCGCCAGCTGTGAAGGACAGGGTGCATGCGACACTGAAGCTTTCTTT	CASCEGQGACDTEAFF
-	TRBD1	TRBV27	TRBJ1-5	TGTGCCAGCAGTTTACAAGGGGGCAGGGGTAGCAATCAGCCCCAGCATTTT	CASSLQGGRGSNQPQHF
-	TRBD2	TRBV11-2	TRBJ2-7	TGTGCCAGCAGCTTACGAGCGGGAGCGGCCTACGAGCAGTACTTC	CASSLRAGAAYEQYF
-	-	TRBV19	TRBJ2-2	TGTGCCAGTTCGGGACTTGCCAACACCGGGGAGCTGTTTTTT	CASSGLANTGELFF
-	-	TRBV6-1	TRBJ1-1	TGTGCCAGCAGTGAAATATTGATGGGAGGGGGTACTGAAGCTTTCTTT	CASSEILMGGGTEAFF
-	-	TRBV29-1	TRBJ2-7	TGCAGCGTCCCCTCCGGACAGAACTCCTACGAGCAGTACTTC	CSVPSGQNSYEQYF
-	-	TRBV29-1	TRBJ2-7	TGCAGCCGAGCTTTTGACTCGGGCTCCTACGAGCAGTACTTC	CSRAFDSGSYEQYF
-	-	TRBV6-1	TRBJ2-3	TGTGCCAGCAGAAGAGAAGCGGACTACACAGATACGCAGTATTTT	CASRREADYTDTQYF
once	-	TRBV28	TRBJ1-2	TGTGCCAGCAGCGCTAGTGGAGCCTATGGCTACACCTTC	CASSASGAYGYTF